The 6 T cell receptor beta chains given below trace back to one sample, sequenced in a study of OX40 agonist ivuxolimab in advanced cancers. Generated by immunoSEQ multiplex PCR, the TCRdb table keeps only in-frame clones and is missing some. The sample carries approximately 17,000 clones, more than 65% recorded once. This specimen consisted of CD4+ or CD8+ T cells sorted from blood, obtained in a trial of the OX40 agonist ivuxolimab. The receptors originated from an adult with an advanced solid tumor such as melanoma, head and neck, liver or kidney cancer.

By share of the sample, this clone is medium-sized (0.01 to 0.1%). The chain recombines TRBV19 with TRBJ1-2; TRBD1 aligns across 8 bases. V gave up 7 bases and J gave up 7 bases; unmatched junction bases: 5. CDR3 length: 12 amino acids. Per the germline V gene, CDR1 is LNHDA and CDR2 is SQIVND (reference sequence). The CDR3 coding sequence is TGTGCCAGTACCCAGGGGGCGCCTGGCTACACCTTC. Translated: CASTQGAPGYTF.

This CDR3 is CASSSREALNTEAFF. The DNA of the CDR3 is TGTGCCAGCAGTTCCAGGGAGGCTTTGAACACTGAAGCTTTCTTT. This chain connects TRBV27 to TRBJ1-1; possibly TRBD1 for D (5 bases). Germline loops: CDR1 MNHEY, CDR2 SMNVEV (reference sequence). Trimming shortened V by 4 bases and J by 0 bases, and 12 bases separated the two germline ends. The CDR3 is made up of 15 amino acids.

V and J are TRBV6-5 and TRBJ2-7; 10 bases are shared with TRBD2. V shed 8 bases and J 1 base; nucleotides not matched to a gene: 5. Per germline, CDR1 MNHEY and CDR2 SVGAGI. The length of the CDR3 is 14 residues. DNA for the CDR3: TGTGCCAGCCAGGAGCGGGGGGGATCCTACGAGCAGTACTTC. Protein sequence: CASQERGGSYEQYF.

The rearrangement joins TRBV5-5 to TRBJ2-7; 8 nucleotides align to TRBD2. This CDR3 contains 14 residues. V lost 0 bases to trimming and J lost 7 bases; unmatched junction nucleotides: 6. Germline assignment: CDR1 SGHKS and CDR2 YYEKEE (reference sequence). Here the CDR3 reads CASSLAGGGEEQYF. For the CDR3, the DNA is TGTGCCAGCAGCTTGGCGGGAGGGGGAGAGGAGCAGTACTTC. The entire variable domain, with the rest obtained from reference TRBV5-5 and TRBJ2-7, is as follows: DAGVTQSPTHLIKTRGQQVTLRCSPISGHKSVSWYQQVLGQGPQFIFQYYEKEERGRGNFPDRFSARQFPNYSSELNVNALLLGDSALYLCASSLAGGGEEQYFGPGTRLTVT.

This clone was recorded a few times. This sequence joins TRBV9 and TRBJ2-5, with D perhaps matching TRBD2 (6 bases). Germline CDR1 SGDLS, CDR2 YYNGEE. The V end lost 4 bases, the J end lost 3 bases, and 19 bases lay between the germline ends. This CDR3 is built from 16 residues. The CDR3 loop is CASSPVLTGAEETQYF. CDR3 DNA sequence: TGTGCCAGCAGCCCCGTCCTAACGGGAGCGGAAGAGACCCAGTACTTC.

This chain connects TRBV4-3 to TRBJ1-1; 10 bases are shared with TRBD1. Losses at the gene ends were 1 base for V and 6 bases for J; bases not matched to a gene: 14. Germline V gene sequence: CDR1 LGHNA, CDR2 YSLEER. The CDR3 runs to 18 residues. In DNA, the CDR3 is TGCGCCAGCAGCCAAGGGTTGATAGGGACAGGGGCATCTGCTGAAGCTTTCTTT. It specifies CASSQGLIGTGASAEAFF.